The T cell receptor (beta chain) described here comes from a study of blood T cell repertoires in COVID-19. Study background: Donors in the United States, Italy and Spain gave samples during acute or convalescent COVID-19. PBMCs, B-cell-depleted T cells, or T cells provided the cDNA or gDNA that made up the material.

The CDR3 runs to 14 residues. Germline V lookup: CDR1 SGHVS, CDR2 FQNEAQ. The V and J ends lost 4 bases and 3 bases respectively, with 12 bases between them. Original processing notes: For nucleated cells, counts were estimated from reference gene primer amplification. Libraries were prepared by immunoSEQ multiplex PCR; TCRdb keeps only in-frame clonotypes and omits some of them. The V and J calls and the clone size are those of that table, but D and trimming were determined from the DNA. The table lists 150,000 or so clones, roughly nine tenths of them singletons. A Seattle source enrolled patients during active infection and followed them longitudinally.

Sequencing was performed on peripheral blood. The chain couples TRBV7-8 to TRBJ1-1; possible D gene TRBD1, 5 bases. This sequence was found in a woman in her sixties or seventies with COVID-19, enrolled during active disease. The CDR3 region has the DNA TGTGCCAGCAGCTCAAGGGGTAGTGACACTGAAGCTTTCTTT. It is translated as CASSSRGSDTEAFF.